A selection of T cell receptor beta chains follows, all from one sample in a study of T cells in Graves' hyperthyroidism and ophthalmopathy. Each CDR3 protein gets one entry after TCRdb re-called the multiplex PCR reads with MiXCR. Of 280,000 or so distinct CDR3 sequences in the sample, 25% to 30% were seen once. Input material: blood. Receptor source: a man aged 35-49 years with Graves' hyperthyroidism that later progressed to Graves' ophthalmopathy. CDR3s include the opening cysteine and the closing phenylalanine or tryptophan. A D gene is named only where the DNA matches it firmly. Clone size is not always given. Where it is, it says once, few, many or a class for expanded clones.

v_call	clone_size	j_call	d_call	cdr3_aa	cdr3_nt
TRBV6-5	many	TRBJ1-2	.	CASSYTDRTYGYTF	TGTGCCAGCAGTTACACCGACAGAACCTATGGCTACACCTTC
TRBV18	.	TRBJ1-1	.	CASSPTNGGITEAFF	TGTGCCAGCTCACCGACAAACGGGGGGATTACTGAAGCTTTCTTT
TRBV10-3	once	TRBJ1-2	.	CAISESPRANYGYTF	TGTGCCATCAGTGAGAGTCCAAGAGCTAACTATGGCTACACCTTC
TRBV14	many	TRBJ1-1	TRBD1	CASSSGTAWSEAFF	TGTGCCAGCAGTTCCGGGACAGCTTGGTCTGAAGCTTTCTTT
TRBV20-1	many	TRBJ2-7	TRBD2	CSAIPGTSFNPFYEQYF	TGCAGTGCCATCCCAGGGACTAGCTTTAACCCATTCTACGAGCAGTACTTC
TRBV6-1	many	TRBJ1-5	.	CASSRVNPPNQPQHF	TGTGCCAGCAGTCGGGTGAATCCCCCCAATCAGCCCCAGCATTTT
TRBV7-2	few	TRBJ1-3	.	CASSLSAVSGNTIYF	TGTGCCAGCAGCTTAAGCGCAGTCTCTGGAAACACCATATATTTT
TRBV30	many	TRBJ1-5	.	CAWGRGNQPQHF	TGTGCCTGGGGCCGGGGGAATCAGCCCCAGCATTTT
TRBV20-1	many	TRBJ1-2	.	CSARDASLDNYGYTF	TGCAGTGCTAGAGACGCATCCCTCGATAACTATGGCTACACCTTC
TRBV20-1	many	TRBJ2-6	.	CSARPPGNRESGANVLTF	TGCAGTGCTAGACCCCCGGGAAACAGGGAGTCTGGGGCCAACGTCCTGACTTTC
TRBV12-5	many	TRBJ2-5	TRBD2	CASGAGGQETQYF	TGTGCTAGTGGGGCGGGAGGCCAAGAGACCCAGTACTTC
TRBV29-1	many	TRBJ2-5	.	CSVEDREYQETQYF	TGCAGCGTTGAAGATCGGGAGTACCAAGAGACCCAGTACTTC
TRBV11-2	.	TRBJ2-2	.	CASSLGTGTNTGELFF	TGTGCCAGCAGCTTAGGGACTGGAACTAACACCGGGGAGCTGTTTTTT
TRBV5-1	many	TRBJ2-7	.	CASSRSRDVSYEQYF	TGCGCCAGCAGCAGATCAAGGGACGTCTCCTACGAGCAGTACTTC
TRBV3-1	many	TRBJ2-7	.	CASSQVVTSYEQYF	TGTGCCAGCAGCCAAGTTGTAACCTCCTACGAGCAGTACTTC
TRBV27	many	TRBJ1-1	TRBD1	CASSFLQGRAGTEAFF	TGTGCCAGCAGTTTCCTACAGGGGCGGGCGGGCACTGAAGCTTTCTTT
TRBV5-4	.	TRBJ2-7	.	CASSLTQGHEQYF	TGTGCCAGCAGCTTGACACAGGGCCACGAGCAGTACTTC